The present T cell receptor beta chain was sequenced within a study of early T cells in non-severe SARS-CoV-2 infection. About the research overall: Bulk RNA from unsorted whole blood was sequenced; chains were unpaired. Findings of the study overall: Sequences matched to VDJdb favored anti-spike CD8 responses, while private and CD4 specificities were missed.

Trimming took off 7 bases at V and 2 bases at J, with 17 bases between the two ends. CDR3 length equals 15 residues. Only a few counts were recorded for this clonotype. The antigen is unknown. Individual cDNA molecules each received unique molecular identifiers attached to them. TCRdb redid the calling of the 5' RACE reads with MiXCR, one entry per CDR3 protein. The sample has about 77,000 distinct CDR3 sequences, 7.5% to 10% seen once; the top ten hold nearly 5%. The chain carries TRBV12-3 or TRBV12-4 and TRBJ1-2; maybe TRBD1 (6 bases). Sequencing was done on a sample of whole blood. This clonotype originated in an adult who was a healthcare worker with PCR-confirmed SARS-CoV-2 infection or an uninfected control (not recorded which). The CDR3 DNA is TGTGCCAGCACGCCTACAGGGCGAAGGAACTATGGCTACACCTTC. As protein: CASTPTGRRNYGYTF.